These 32 T cell receptor beta chains were sequenced from one sample in a study of blood T cell repertoires in COVID-19. Some clones are missing from TCRdb's copy, which holds only in-frame ones; the method was immunoSEQ multiplex PCR. The sample lists 95,000 to 150,000 clones; less than 85% were seen once. The sequenced material came from peripheral blood. All receptors come from a human donor with acute or convalescent COVID-19. The donor label of this sample is uncertain.

This clone has just a few counts. This chain uses TRBV7-2 with TRBJ2-1, with a possible D match to TRBD2 (5 bases). V dropped 4 bases and J dropped 12 bases, with 13 bases sitting between them. CDR3 length: 12 amino acids. CDR1 and CDR2 from the germline V gene are SGHTA and FQGNSA. CDR3 bases: TGTGCCAGCAGCTCCGGACTTCCTCCGCAGTTCTTC. This translates into CASSSGLPPQFF.

The CDR3 DNA is TGTGCCAGCAGTCATTCCAGGGCAGATACGCAGTATTTT. Translated: CASSHSRADTQYF. The V gene is TRBV13, the J gene TRBJ2-3, with TRBD1 as a possible D gene (5 bases). Deletions cut 6 bases from V and 4 bases from J, with 11 bases between. The CDR3 loop spans 13 amino acids. Germline V CDR1 and CDR2: PRHDT, FYEKMQ (reference sequence).

This clone was seen many times. The V and J genes are TRBV19 and TRBJ1-5, with 7 bases that match TRBD1. The CDR3 has 13 residues. The junction had 7 bases not matched to a gene; V was cut back by 9 bases and J by 5 bases. Per germline, CDR1 LNHDA and CDR2 SQIVND (reference sequence). The CDR3: CASQGQTDQPQHF. CDR3 nucleotides: TGTGCCAGCCAGGGACAGACAGATCAGCCCCAGCATTTT.

V is TRBV7-6 and J is TRBJ2-5, with TRBD1 matching over 7 bases. The CDR3 consists of 14 residues. Germline V gene sequence: CDR1 SGHVS, CDR2 FNYEAQ. V was clipped by 5 bases and J by 2 bases; unmatched bases: 5. The CDR3 DNA reads TGTGCCAGCAGCCCACAGGGGCGTCAAGAGACCCAGTACTTC. The encoded protein is CASSPQGRQETQYF.

J is TRBJ2-7 and V is TRBV6-2 or TRBV6-3, with D possibly TRBD1 on 5 matching bases. Between the trimmed V and J ends, which lost 0 bases and 4 bases, there was a span of 16 bases. Germline V CDR1 and CDR2: MNHEY, SVGEGT. The CDR3 consists of 16 residues. The CDR3 region has the DNA TGTGCCAGCAGTTACTCGGTGCCAGGGCCGAAATACGAGCAGTACGTC. This gives the protein CASSYSVPGPKYEQYV.

The V and J genes are TRBV6-5 and TRBJ2-3; D is perhaps TRBD2 (6 bases). The CDR3 is 15 residues long. Germline V gene data show CDR1 as MNHEY and CDR2 as SVGAGI. The V end was cut by 0 bases, the J end by 6 bases, with 13 bases between. The CDR3 sequence is CASSYSPVRGDTQYF. The CDR3 region has the DNA TGTGCCAGCAGTTACTCGCCTGTCCGGGGGGATACGCAGTATTTT.

The chain is built from TRBV6-6 and TRBJ2-7; 11 nucleotides match TRBD1. The germline V gene encodes CDR1 MNHNY and CDR2 SVGAGI (reference sequence). The CDR3 is 15 amino acids. Trimming removed 6 bases from V and 3 bases from J; junction bases left unmatched: 7. CDR3 bases: TGTGCCAGCAGCTCCCCAGGGACAGGGGGCTACGAGCAGTACGTC. Its protein product is CASSSPGTGGYEQYV.

This clone was found once. The rearrangement links TRBV2 to TRBJ1-6, with D tentatively TRBD1 (5 bases). Trimming shortened V by 4 bases and J by 8 bases, and 15 bases separated the two germline ends. From germline, CDR1 is SNHLY and CDR2 FYNNEI. The CDR3 is 15 residues long. CDR3 residues: CASSGSYRSDSPLHF. As DNA, the CDR3 is TGTGCCAGCAGTGGTAGTTACAGGTCGGATTCACCCCTCCACTTT.

The chain combines TRBV11-2 with TRBJ2-3, with 8 bases fitting TRBD2. Trimming took 0 bases from V and 1 from J; bases not matched to a gene: 6. This CDR3 region has 17 residues. CDR1 is SGHAT, CDR2 FQNNGV, per germline. In nucleotides, the CDR3 is TGTGCCAGCAGCTTAGACCGGGGGGGGACCGGCACAGATACGCAGTATTTT. Translation: CASSLDRGGTGTDTQYF.

This clone showed up many times. The V and J genes are TRBV7-3 and TRBJ2-3; D call uncertain. The CDR3 consists of 15 residues. The germline CDR1 and CDR2 sequences are SGHTA and FQGTGA. The germline V and J ends were trimmed by 0 bases and 0 bases, with 7 bases remaining between them. The CDR3: CASSLTFLSTDTQYF. The CDR3 region has the DNA TGTGCCAGCAGCTTAACGTTCCTTAGCACAGATACGCAGTATTTT.

V gene TRBV10-2 combines with J gene TRBJ1-5; no definite D call. The ends were cut back, 6 bases at V and 1 base at J, with 13 bases in the middle. The CDR3 loop spans 15 amino acids. Germline-derived CDR1 and CDR2 are WSHSY and SAAADI. The CDR3 spells CASRALRGSNQPQHF. The CDR3 DNA sequence: TGCGCCAGCAGGGCGCTTCGGGGAAGCAATCAGCCCCAGCATTTT.

Many counts were recorded for this clone. This chain uses TRBV6-1 with TRBJ2-3, with TRBD2 identical over 10 bases. Trimming removed 2 bases from V and 9 bases from J; junction bases left unmatched: 2. The CDR3 consists of 13 residues. The V gene's germline CDR1 is MNHNS and CDR2 SASEGT. CDR3 DNA: TGTGCCAGCAGTGAAAGCGGGGGGGTAACGCAGTATTTT. Residues: CASSESGGVTQYF.

The gene calls are TRBV29-1 and TRBJ2-2; 11 positions match TRBD1. The germline CDR1 and CDR2 sequences are SQVTM and ANQGSEA. The CDR3 length is 15 residues. Unmatched junction bases numbered 6, after V lost 6 bases and J lost 3 bases. This CDR3 is CSVARTGGDTGELFF. Here the CDR3 DNA reads TGCAGCGTGGCCCGGACAGGGGGCGACACCGGGGAGCTGTTTTTT.

The CDR3, as DNA: TGTGCCAGCAGAGTGGACAGGGGGGATTCACCCCTCCACTTT. This codes for CASRVDRGDSPLHF. The chain is built from TRBV6-5 and TRBJ1-6, with 10 bases lining up with TRBD1. Trimming cost V 6 bases and J 8 bases; bases outside gene matches: 4. The CDR3 contains 14 residues. Germline V lookup: CDR1 MNHEY, CDR2 SVGAGI.

V gene TRBV6-1 combines with J gene TRBJ2-3; TRBD2 matches at 9 bases. Germline V gene sequence: CDR1 MNHNS, CDR2 SASEGT. The CDR3 has 16 residues. V lost 2 bases to trimming and J lost 1 base; unmatched junction nucleotides: 4. The CDR3 here is CASSEMVAGGTDTQYF. The CDR3 DNA reads TGTGCCAGCAGTGAAATGGTAGCGGGGGGCACAGATACGCAGTATTTT.

Only a few counts were recorded for this clone. This chain connects TRBV6-2 or TRBV6-3 to TRBJ2-3; D is possibly TRBD2 (6 bases). CDR1 and CDR2 from the germline V gene are MNHEY and SVGEGT. Trimming removed 6 bases from V and 2 bases from J, with 15 bases in between. The CDR3 is made up of 15 amino acids. CDR3: CASSPLGLLTDTQYF. CDR3 DNA: TGTGCCAGCAGCCCTCTTGGACTACTCACAGATACGCAGTATTTT.

The gene calls are TRBV27 and TRBJ1-2, with D perhaps matching TRBD1 (6 bases). Looked up from germline, CDR1 is MNHEY and CDR2 is SMNVEV (reference sequence). The CDR3 loop spans 15 amino acids. V lost 0 bases and J lost 4, with 12 bases in between. This CDR3 is CASSLSLTGIYGYTF. The CDR3 DNA follows: TGTGCCAGCAGTTTATCTTTAACAGGGATCTATGGCTACACCTTC.

The J gene is TRBJ2-3, the V gene TRBV7-8; D perhaps matches TRBD2 (7 bases). The CDR3 sequence is 16 residues long. Germline V gives CDR1 SGHVS, CDR2 FQNEAQ. V dropped 5 bases and J dropped 7 bases, with 22 bases sitting between them. DNA for the CDR3: TGTGCCAGCAGCCCTAGGGCGGGGCGGGGGCCCAATACGCAGTATTTT. Protein product: CASSPRAGRGPNTQYF.

The genes are TRBV27 and TRBJ1-6; 8 bases fit TRBD1. CDR1 is MNHEY and CDR2 is SMNVEV in the germline V gene (reference sequence). The J segment lost 3 bases and the V segment lost 8 bases, leaving 9 bases of the junction unmatched. The CDR3 sequence is 16 residues long. The CDR3 DNA follows: TGTGCCAGCGTCGACAGGGGTTTAGGCTATAATTCACCCCTCCACTTT. It encodes CASVDRGLGYNSPLHF.

CDR3 residues: CASSVVLGGLTDTQYF. CDR3 bases: TGTGCCAGCAGCGTAGTCCTGGGGGGGCTTACAGATACGCAGTATTTT. V is TRBV9 and J is TRBJ2-3; perhaps TRBD2 as D (7 bases). The germline V gene encodes CDR1 SGDLS and CDR2 YYNGEE. The CDR3 contains 16 residues. V was clipped by 0 bases and J by 3 bases, with 14 bases between them.

The genes are TRBV5-1 and TRBJ2-2; TRBD1 might be the D (6 bases). The CDR3 length is 15 residues. V was cut by 4 bases and J by 6 bases, with 16 bases left in between. The germline V gene encodes CDR1 SGHRS and CDR2 YFSETQ. The CDR3 DNA reads TGCGCCAGCAGCCCCGGACAGCGACTCTCCGGGGAGCTGTTTTTT. Amino acid sequence: CASSPGQRLSGELFF.

The V call is TRBV7-9, the J call TRBJ1-4; 7 bases fit TRBD1. Unmatched junction bases numbered 3, after V lost 3 bases and J lost 5 bases. The CDR3 spans 14 residues. In germline, CDR1 is SEHNR, CDR2 FQNEAQ (reference sequence). CDR3 nucleotides: TGTGCCAGCAGCTTTGGAGGGGGCAATGAAAAACTGTTTTTT. Translation: CASSFGGGNEKLFF.

Concerning this clone: The same CDR3 can be traced to other DNA sequences in this sample. The chain carries TRBV30 and TRBJ1-6, with D perhaps TRBD1 (6 bases). Germline assignment: CDR1 GTSNPN and CDR2 SVGIG (reference sequence). This CDR3 comprises 12 residues. V was trimmed by 4 bases and J by 7 bases, leaving 8 bases between them. The CDR3: CAWNQGNSPLHF. CDR3 nucleotides: TGTGCCTGGAATCAGGGGAATTCACCCCTCCACTTT.

The table lists this clone with a few counts. The chain uses TRBV6-5 and TRBJ1-2, with 9 bases identical to TRBD1. Germline lookup yields CDR1 MNHEY and CDR2 SVGAGI. This CDR3 region has 14 residues. Trimming removed 8 bases from V and 5 bases from J; junction bases left unmatched: 9. The CDR3, as DNA: TGTGCCAGCGGGGGGACAGGGTGGCTGTATGGCTACACCTTC. As protein: CASGGTGWLYGYTF.

This clone was observed many times. The rearrangement links TRBV6-6 to TRBJ1-4, with 8 bases matching TRBD1. The length of the CDR3 is 15 residues. CDR1 is MNHNY and CDR2 is SVGAGI in the germline V gene (reference sequence). Germline trimming cut 0 bases from V and 6 bases from J; bases unmatched to any gene: 3. CDR3 nucleotides: TGTGCCAGCAGTTACTCTTCGGACAGGGATGAAAAACTGTTTTTT. Translated, it gives CASSYSSDRDEKLFF.

This chain joins TRBV15 and TRBJ1-1, with TRBD1 matching 7 bases. In germline, CDR1 is LNHNV, CDR2 YYDKDF (reference sequence). V gave up 1 base and J gave up 7 bases; unmatched junction bases: 9. The CDR3 runs 15 residues. The CDR3 spells CATSRGTGGRDEAFF. The CDR3 region has the DNA TGTGCCACCAGCAGAGGGACAGGCGGACGTGATGAAGCTTTCTTT.

This chain connects TRBV10-3 to TRBJ2-1; maybe TRBD1 (5 bases). Germline values: CDR1 ENHRY, CDR2 SYGVKD. V lost 1 base, J lost 8 bases, and 6 bases lay in between. The length of the CDR3 is 12 residues. CDR3 sequence (DNA): TGTGCCATCAGTGAGTGGGGCTATGAGCAGTTCTTC. Translation gives CAISEWGYEQFF.

Comment on this clone: This same CDR3 is encoded by further DNA sequences in the sample. This chain uses TRBV28 with TRBJ1-2; D not certain. Germline V gene data show CDR1 as MDHEN and CDR2 as SYDVKM. The CDR3 is 12 amino acids. Deletions cut 1 base from V and 5 bases from J, with 5 bases between. Here the CDR3 reads CASSLSGYGYTF. As DNA, the CDR3 is TGTGCCAGCAGTTTATCCGGGTATGGCTACACCTTC.

Here the CDR3 DNA reads TGTGCCAGCAGATTAGCGCCAGGGGGCAACTATGGCTACACCTTC. Its protein is CASRLAPGGNYGYTF. The chain links TRBV6-5 to TRBJ1-2; TRBD1 aligns across 8 bases. Germline trimming cut 6 bases from V and 2 bases from J; bases unmatched to any gene: 8. Germline V gives CDR1 MNHEY, CDR2 SVGAGI. CDR3 length: 15 amino acids.

This rearrangement joins TRBV11-2 to TRBJ1-4; 11 nucleotides agree with TRBD1. The CDR3 is made up of 16 amino acids. Germline lookup yields CDR1 SGHAT and CDR2 FQNNGV. V was clipped by 5 bases and J by 3 bases; unmatched bases: 5. CDR3 protein: CASSPGDRGSNEKLFF. CDR3 sequence (DNA): TGTGCCAGCAGCCCCGGGGACAGGGGGTCTAATGAAAAACTGTTTTTT.

J is TRBJ2-5 and V is TRBV6-6, with D possibly being TRBD1 (6 bases). CDR1 is MNHNY and CDR2 is SVGAGI in the germline V gene (reference sequence). The CDR3 is made up of 13 amino acids. V lost 4 bases, J lost 2 bases, and 8 bases lay in between. CDR3 coding DNA: TGTGCCAGCAGTTCGGACAGACAAGAGACCCAGTACTTC. Translating gives CASSSDRQETQYF.

This chain links TRBV18 with TRBJ2-3; tentative D call: TRBD2 (6 bases). Germline V lookup: CDR1 KGHSH, CDR2 LQKENI. The CDR3 length is 15 residues. Trimming pared 3 bases from V and 5 bases from J, leaving 15 bases between. CDR3 in amino acids: CASSPAGLLGDTQYF. In DNA form, the CDR3 reads TGTGCCAGCTCACCCGCGGGACTTCTTGGAGATACGCAGTATTTT.